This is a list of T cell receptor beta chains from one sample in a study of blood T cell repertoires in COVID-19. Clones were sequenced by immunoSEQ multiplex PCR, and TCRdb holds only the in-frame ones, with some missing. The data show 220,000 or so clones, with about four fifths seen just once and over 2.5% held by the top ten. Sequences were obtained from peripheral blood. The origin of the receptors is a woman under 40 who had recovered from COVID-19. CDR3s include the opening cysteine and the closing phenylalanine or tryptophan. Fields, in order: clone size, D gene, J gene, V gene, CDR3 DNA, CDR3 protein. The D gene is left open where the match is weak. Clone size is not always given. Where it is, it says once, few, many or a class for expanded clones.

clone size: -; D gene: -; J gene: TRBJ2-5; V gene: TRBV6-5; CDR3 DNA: TGTGCCAGCGTACAGGGCGGCGCGGGAGAGACCCAGTACTTC; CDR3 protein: CASVQGGAGETQYF
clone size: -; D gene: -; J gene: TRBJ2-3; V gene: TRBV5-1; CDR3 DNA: TGCGCCAGCAGCTTGGGCGGCCAAGAAGATACGCAGTATTTT; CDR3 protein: CASSLGGQEDTQYF
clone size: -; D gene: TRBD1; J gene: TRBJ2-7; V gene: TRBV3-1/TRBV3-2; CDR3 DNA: TGTGCCAGCAGTCGGGGGACAGGGACCTACGAGCAGTACTTC; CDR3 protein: CASSRGTGTYEQYF
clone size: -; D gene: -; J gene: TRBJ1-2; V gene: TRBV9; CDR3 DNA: TGTGCCAGCAGCGTAACAGGCGAGGACTATGGCTACACCTTC; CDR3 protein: CASSVTGEDYGYTF
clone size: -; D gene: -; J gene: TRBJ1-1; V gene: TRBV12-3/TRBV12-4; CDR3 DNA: TGTGCCAGCAGTCCGCGGTACACTGAAGCTTTCTTT; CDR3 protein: CASSPRYTEAFF
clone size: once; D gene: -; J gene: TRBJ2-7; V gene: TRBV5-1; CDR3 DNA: TGCGCCAGCAGCAGCGGGCAGGGCTACGAGCAGTACTTC; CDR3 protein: CASSSGQGYEQYF
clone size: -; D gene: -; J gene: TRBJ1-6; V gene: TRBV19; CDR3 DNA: TGTGCCAGTAGTACCCGGGACTTTAATTCACCCCTCCACTTT; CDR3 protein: CASSTRDFNSPLHF
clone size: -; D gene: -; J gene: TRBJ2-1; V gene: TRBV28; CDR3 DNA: TGTGCCAGCAGTTCCATAGACCGAGCGGGTAATGAGCAGTTCTTC; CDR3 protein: CASSSIDRAGNEQFF
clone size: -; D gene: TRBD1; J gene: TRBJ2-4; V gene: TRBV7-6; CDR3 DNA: TGTGCCAGCAGCCAAGGACAGGGGGCAAACATTCAGTACTTC; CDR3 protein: CASSQGQGANIQYF
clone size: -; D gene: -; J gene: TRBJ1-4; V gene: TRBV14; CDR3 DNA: TGTGCCAGCAGCCAAGATTGGGGGGCAACTAATGAAAAACTGTTTTTT; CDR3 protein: CASSQDWGATNEKLFF
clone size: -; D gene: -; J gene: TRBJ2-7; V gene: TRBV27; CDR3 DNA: TGTGCCAGCAGTGTAGACTACTACGAGCAGTACTTC; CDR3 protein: CASSVDYYEQYF
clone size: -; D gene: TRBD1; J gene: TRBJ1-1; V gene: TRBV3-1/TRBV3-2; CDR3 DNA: TGTGCCAGCAGCCCACCCTCAGGGACAGGGAGTTTGGGGGCTTTCTTT; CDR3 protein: CASSPPSGTGSLGAFF
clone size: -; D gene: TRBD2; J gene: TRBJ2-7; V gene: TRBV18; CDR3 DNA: TGTGCCAGCTCACAGGGACTAGCGGGAGGGCCAGCCGAGCAGTACTTC; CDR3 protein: CASSQGLAGGPAEQYF
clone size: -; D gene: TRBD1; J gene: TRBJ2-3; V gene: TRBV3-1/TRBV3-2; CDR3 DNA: TGTGCCAGCAGCAGGACAGGGGCAGATACGCAGTATTTT; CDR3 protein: CASSRTGADTQYF
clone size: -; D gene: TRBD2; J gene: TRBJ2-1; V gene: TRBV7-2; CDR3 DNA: TGTGCCAGCAGCTTATTACTAGCGGGAGACTACAATGAGCAGTTCTTC; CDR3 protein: CASSLLLAGDYNEQFF
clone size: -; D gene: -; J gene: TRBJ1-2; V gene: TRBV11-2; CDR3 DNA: TGTGCCAGCAGCTCGCAGGACTATGGCTACACCTTC; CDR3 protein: CASSSQDYGYTF
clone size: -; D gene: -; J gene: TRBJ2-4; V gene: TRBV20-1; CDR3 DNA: TGCAGTGCTAGTGACCCGGGAGTAGCCAAAAACATTCAGTACTTC; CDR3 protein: CSASDPGVAKNIQYF
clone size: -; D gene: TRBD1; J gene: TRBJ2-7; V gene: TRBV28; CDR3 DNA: TGTGCCAGCAGTTCCCTATTATATAGACGGACAGGGGGCCCGTCCTACGAGCAGTACTTC; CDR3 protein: CASSSLLYRRTGGPSYEQYF
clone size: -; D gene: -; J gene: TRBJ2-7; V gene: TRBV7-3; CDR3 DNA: TGTGCCAGCAGCTTAACTGACAGCTCCTACGAGCAGTACTTC; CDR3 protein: CASSLTDSSYEQYF
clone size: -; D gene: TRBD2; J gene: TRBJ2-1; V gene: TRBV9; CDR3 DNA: TGTGCCAGCAGCGTAGAGGGACGAACTAGCGGGACTTACAATGAGCAGTTCTTC; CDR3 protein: CASSVEGRTSGTYNEQFF
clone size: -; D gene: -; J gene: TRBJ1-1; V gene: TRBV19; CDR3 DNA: TGTGCCAGTAGTATGGACAGAGACACTGAAGCTTTCTTT; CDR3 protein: CASSMDRDTEAFF
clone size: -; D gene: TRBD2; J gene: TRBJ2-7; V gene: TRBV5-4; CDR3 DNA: TGTGCCAGCAGCCTTGGACTAGCGAGAACCGTCTACGAGCAGTACTTC; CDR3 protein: CASSLGLARTVYEQYF
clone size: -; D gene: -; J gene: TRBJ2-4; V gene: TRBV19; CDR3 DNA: TGTGCCAGTAGTTTAAAGACAGCCATGGGGTCCAAAAACATTCAGTACTTC; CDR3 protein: CASSLKTAMGSKNIQYF
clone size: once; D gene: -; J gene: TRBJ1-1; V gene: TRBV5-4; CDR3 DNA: TGTGCCAGCAGCATCCCAGGTCCGAACACTGAAGCTTTCTTT; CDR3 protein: CASSIPGPNTEAFF
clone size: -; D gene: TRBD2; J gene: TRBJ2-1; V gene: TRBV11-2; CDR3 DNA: TGTGCCAGCAGCCCGACTTTAGCGGGAGGCGCCAATGAGCAGTTCTTC; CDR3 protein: CASSPTLAGGANEQFF
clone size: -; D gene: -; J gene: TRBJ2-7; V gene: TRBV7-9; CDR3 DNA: TGTGCCAGCAGCCCCGCGGGGCAGGACGAGCAGTACTTC; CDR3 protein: CASSPAGQDEQYF
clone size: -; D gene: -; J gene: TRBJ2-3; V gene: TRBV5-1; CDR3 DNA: TGCGCCAGCAGCTTGGGGGGCGGCCCTAGCACAGATACGCAGTATTTT; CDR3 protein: CASSLGGGPSTDTQYF
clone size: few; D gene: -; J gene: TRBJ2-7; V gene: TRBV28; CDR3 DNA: TGTGCCAGCACCGTCTCCCCAGGGCGCGAGCAGTACTTC; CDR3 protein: CASTVSPGREQYF
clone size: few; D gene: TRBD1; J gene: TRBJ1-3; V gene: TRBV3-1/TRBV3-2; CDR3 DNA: TGTGCCAGCAGCCACCTTGTACAGGGGGCCTCTGGAAACACCATATATTTT; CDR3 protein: CASSHLVQGASGNTIYF
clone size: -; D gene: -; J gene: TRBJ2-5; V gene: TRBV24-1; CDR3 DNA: TGTGCCACCAGTGGGGCAGGGGCGGCGGAGACCCAGTACTTC; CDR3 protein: CATSGAGAAETQYF
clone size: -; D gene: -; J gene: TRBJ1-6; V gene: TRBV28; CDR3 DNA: TGTGCCAGCAGTTTACGAGTCGCTAATTCACCCCTCCACTTT; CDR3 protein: CASSLRVANSPLHF
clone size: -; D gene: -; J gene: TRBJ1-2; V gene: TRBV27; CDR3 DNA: TGTGCCCGCCCCAGGGTAGAGAGTAACTATGGCTACACCTTC; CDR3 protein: CARPRVESNYGYTF
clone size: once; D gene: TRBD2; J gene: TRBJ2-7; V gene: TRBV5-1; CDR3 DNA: TGCGCCAGCGCTCTCGGGACTAGCGGGAGGGCCTTAACCTACGAGCAGTACTTC; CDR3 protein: CASALGTSGRALTYEQYF
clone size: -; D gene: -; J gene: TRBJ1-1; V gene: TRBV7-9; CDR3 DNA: TGTGCCAGCAGCCCCTGGGGGGGATCGGGTGAAGCTTTCTTT; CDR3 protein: CASSPWGGSGEAFF
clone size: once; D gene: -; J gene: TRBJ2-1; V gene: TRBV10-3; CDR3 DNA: TGTGCCAGCGAGGGATCCTACAATGAGCAGTTCTTC; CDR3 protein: CASEGSYNEQFF
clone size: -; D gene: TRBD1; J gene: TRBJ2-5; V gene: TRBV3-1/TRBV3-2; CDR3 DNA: TGTGCCAGCAGCCAAGGAATCACCCGACAGGGGCAACAGACCCAGTACTTC; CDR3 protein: CASSQGITRQGQQTQYF
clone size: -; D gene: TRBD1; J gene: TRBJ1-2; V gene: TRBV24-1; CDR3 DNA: TGTGCCACCAGTGACCCCGGGACAGCAAGGGGTGGCTACACCTTC; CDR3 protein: CATSDPGTARGGYTF
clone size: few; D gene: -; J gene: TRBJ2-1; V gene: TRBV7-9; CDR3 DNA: TGTGCCAGCAGCTTGGCGGGGACGGACAATGAGCAGTTCTTC; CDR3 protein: CASSLAGTDNEQFF
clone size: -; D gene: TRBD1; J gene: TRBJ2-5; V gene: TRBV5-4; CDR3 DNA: TGTGCCAGCAGCAACGTAAGGGGGCGGGAGACCCAGTACTTC; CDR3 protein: CASSNVRGRETQYF
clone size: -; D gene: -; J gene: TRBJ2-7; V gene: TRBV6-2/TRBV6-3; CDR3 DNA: TGTGCCAGCAGTTACAGCCCCTACGAGCAGTACTTC; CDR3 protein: CASSYSPYEQYF
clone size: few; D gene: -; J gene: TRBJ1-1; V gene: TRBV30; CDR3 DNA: TGTGCCTGGAGTATGGCGGGGAGGGCTTTCTTT; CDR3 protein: CAWSMAGRAFF
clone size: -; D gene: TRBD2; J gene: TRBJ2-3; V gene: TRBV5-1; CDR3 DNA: TGCGCCAGCAGCTTGGGACTAGCGGGAGCAGATACGCAGTATTTT; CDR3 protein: CASSLGLAGADTQYF
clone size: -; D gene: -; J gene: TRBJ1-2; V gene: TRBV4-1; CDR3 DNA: TGCGCCAGCAGCCAATCCCGGGACTGGGGCTACACCTTC; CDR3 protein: CASSQSRDWGYTF
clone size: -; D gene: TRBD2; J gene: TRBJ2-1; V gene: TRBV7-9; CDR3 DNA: TGTGCCAGCAGCTCCTCAAGCGGGAGGATTCCCTACAATGAGCAGTTCTTC; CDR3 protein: CASSSSSGRIPYNEQFF
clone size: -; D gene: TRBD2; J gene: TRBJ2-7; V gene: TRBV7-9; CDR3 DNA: TGTGCCAGCAGCATGACTAGCGGGAGTTACGAGCAGTACTTC; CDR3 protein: CASSMTSGSYEQYF
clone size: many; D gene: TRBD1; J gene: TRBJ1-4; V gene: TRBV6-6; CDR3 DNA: TGTGCCAGCAGAATGGGACAGGCTAATGAAAAACTGTTTTTT; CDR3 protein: CASRMGQANEKLFF
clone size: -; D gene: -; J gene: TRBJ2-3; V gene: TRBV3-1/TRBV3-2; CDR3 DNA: TGTGCCAGCAGCCAAGATTCGGTTTCAGATACGCAGTATTTT; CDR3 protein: CASSQDSVSDTQYF
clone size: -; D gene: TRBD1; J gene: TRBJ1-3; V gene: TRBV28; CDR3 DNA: TGTGCCAGCAGCCTGGGACAGACCCCGAACACCATATATTTT; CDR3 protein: CASSLGQTPNTIYF
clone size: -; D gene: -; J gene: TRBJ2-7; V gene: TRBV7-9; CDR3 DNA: TGTGCCAGCAGCTTAAGAGGAGGGACCGAGCAGTACTTC; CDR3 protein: CASSLRGGTEQYF
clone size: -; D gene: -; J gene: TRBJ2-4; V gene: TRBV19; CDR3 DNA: TGTGCCAGTAGTAGCGGGCACAAAAACATTCAGTACTTC; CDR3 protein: CASSSGHKNIQYF
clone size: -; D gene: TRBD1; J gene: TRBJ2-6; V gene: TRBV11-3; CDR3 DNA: TGTGCCAGCAGCCCGGGACAGGGGGCGCGCGGGGCCAACGTCCTGACTTTC; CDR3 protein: CASSPGQGARGANVLTF
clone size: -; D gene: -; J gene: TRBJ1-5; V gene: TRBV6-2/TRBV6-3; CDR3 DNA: TGTGCCAGCAGTTACGGGAGGGCCCAGCATTTT; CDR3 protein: CASSYGRAQHF
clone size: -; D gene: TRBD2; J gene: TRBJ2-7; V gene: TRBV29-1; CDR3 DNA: TGCAGCGTCGCTGGACTAGCGGGAGGGCCGGGGGTCGGCGAGCAGTACTTC; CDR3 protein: CSVAGLAGGPGVGEQYF
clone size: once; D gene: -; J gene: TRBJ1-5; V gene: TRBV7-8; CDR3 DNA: TGTGCCAGCAGCTTAGCGAACAGGGCTTACTATAGCAATCAGCCCCAGCATTTT; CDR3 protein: CASSLANRAYYSNQPQHF